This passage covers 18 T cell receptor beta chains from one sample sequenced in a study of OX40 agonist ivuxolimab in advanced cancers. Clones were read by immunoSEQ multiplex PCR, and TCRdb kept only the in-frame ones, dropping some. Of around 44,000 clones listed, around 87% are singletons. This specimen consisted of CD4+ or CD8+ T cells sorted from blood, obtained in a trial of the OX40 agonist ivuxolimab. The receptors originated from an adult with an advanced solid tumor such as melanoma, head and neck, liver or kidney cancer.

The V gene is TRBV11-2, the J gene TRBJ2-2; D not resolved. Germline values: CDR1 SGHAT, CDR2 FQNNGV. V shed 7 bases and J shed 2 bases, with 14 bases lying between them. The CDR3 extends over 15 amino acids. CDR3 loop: CASIHWTYNTGELFF. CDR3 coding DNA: TGTGCCAGCATCCATTGGACCTACAACACCGGGGAGCTGTTTTTT.

The CDR3 reads CASSRTGNNEQFF. In nucleotides, the CDR3 is TGTGCCAGCTCGCGGACGGGCAACAATGAGCAGTTCTTC. The chain is built from TRBV11-1 and TRBJ2-1; D gene ambiguous. This CDR3 contains 13 residues. Trimming took 8 bases from V and 5 from J, leaving 13 bases between them. From germline, CDR1 is SGHAT and CDR2 FQDESV (reference sequence).

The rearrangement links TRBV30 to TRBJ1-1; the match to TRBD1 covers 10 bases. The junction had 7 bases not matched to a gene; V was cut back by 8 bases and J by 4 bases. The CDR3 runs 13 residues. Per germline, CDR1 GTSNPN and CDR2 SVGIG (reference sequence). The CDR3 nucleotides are TGTGCCAAGAAGGACAGGGGGGGCACTGAAGCTTTCTTT. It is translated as CAKKDRGGTEAFF.

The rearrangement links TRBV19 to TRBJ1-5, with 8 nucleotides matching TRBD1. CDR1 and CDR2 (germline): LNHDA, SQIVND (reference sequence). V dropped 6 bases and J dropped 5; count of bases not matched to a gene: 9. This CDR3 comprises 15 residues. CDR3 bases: TGTGCCAGTAGCCGACAGGGGACCCAGGATCAGCCCCAGCATTTT. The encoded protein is CASSRQGTQDQPQHF. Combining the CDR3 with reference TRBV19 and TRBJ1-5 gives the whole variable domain DGGITQSPKYLFRKEGQNVTLSCEQNLNHDAMYWYRQDPGQGLRLIYYSQIVNDFQKGDIAEGYSVSREKKESFPLTVTSAQKNPTAFYLCASSRQGTQDQPQHFGDGTRLSIL.

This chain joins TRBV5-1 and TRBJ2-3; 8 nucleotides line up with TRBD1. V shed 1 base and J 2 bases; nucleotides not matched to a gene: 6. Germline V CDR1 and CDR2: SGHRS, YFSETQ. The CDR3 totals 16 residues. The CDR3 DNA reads TGCGCCAGCAGCTTGAAGGGGACAGGTTTCACAGATACGCAGTATTTT. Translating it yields CASSLKGTGFTDTQYF.

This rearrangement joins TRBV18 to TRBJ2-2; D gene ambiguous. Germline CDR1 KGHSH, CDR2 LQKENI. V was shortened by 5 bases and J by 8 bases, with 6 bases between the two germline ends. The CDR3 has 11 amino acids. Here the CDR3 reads CASSAGGELFF. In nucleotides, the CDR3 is TGTGCCAGCTCAGCTGGAGGGGAGCTGTTTTTT.

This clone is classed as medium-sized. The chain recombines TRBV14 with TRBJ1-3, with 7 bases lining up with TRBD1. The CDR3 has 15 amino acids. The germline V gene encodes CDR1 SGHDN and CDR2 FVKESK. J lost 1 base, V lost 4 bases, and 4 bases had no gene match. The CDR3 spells CASSRLTGSGNTIYF. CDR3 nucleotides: TGTGCCAGCAGCCGCCTGACAGGGTCTGGAAACACCATATATTTT. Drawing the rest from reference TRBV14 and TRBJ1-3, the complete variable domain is EAGVTQFPSHSVIEKGQTVTLRCDPISGHDNLYWYRRVMGKEIKFLLHFVKESKQDESGMPNNRFLAERTGGTYSTLKVQPAELEDSGVYFCASSRLTGSGNTIYFGEGSWLTVV.

CDR3 protein: CASSLEAGVGETQYF. The CDR3, as DNA: TGTGCCAGCAGCTTGGAGGCGGGAGTTGGGGAGACCCAGTACTTC. The genes are TRBV11-2 and TRBJ2-5; TRBD2 aligns across 7 bases. V was clipped by 3 bases and J by 5 bases; unmatched bases: 9. CDR3 length: 15 amino acids. From germline, CDR1 is SGHAT and CDR2 FQNNGV.

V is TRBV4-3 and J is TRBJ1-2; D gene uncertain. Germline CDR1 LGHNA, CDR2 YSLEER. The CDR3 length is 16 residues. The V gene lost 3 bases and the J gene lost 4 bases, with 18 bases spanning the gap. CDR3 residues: CASSQGSWQQTYGYTF. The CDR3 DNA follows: TGCGCCAGCAGCCAGGGGTCGTGGCAGCAAACCTATGGCTACACCTTC.

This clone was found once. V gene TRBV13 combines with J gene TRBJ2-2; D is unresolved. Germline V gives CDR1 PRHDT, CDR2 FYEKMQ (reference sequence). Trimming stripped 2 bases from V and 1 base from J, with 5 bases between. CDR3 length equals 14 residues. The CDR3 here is CASSLWGNTGELFF. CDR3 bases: TGTGCCAGCAGCTTATGGGGGAACACCGGGGAGCTGTTTTTT.

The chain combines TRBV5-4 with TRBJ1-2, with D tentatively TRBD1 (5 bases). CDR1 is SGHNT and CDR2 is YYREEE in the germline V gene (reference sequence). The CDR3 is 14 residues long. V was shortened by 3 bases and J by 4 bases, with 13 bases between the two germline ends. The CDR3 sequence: CASSSQVEGYGYTF. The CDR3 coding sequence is TGTGCCAGCAGCTCACAGGTCGAAGGCTATGGCTACACCTTC.

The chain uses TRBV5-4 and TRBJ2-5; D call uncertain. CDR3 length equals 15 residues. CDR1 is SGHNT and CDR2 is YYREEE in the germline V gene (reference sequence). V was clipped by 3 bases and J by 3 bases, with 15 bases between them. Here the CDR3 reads CASSSGSAAEETQYF. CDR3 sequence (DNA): TGTGCCAGCAGCTCGGGTAGTGCAGCCGAAGAGACCCAGTACTTC.

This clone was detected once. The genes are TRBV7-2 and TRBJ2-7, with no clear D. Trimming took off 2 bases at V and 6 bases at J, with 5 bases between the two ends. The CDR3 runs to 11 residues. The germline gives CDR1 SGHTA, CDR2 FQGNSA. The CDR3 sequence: CASSLWSEQYF. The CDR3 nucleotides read TGTGCCAGCAGCTTATGGTCCGAGCAGTACTTC.

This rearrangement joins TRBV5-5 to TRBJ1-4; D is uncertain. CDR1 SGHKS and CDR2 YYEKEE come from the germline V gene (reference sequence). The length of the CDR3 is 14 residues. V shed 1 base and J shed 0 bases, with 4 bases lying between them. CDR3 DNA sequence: TGTGCCAGCAGCTTGTCTGCAACTAATGAAAAACTGTTTTTT. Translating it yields CASSLSATNEKLFF.

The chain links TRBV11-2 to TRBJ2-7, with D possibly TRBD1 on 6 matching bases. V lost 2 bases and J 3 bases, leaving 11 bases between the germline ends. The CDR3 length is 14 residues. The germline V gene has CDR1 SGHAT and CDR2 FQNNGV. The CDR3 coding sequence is TGTGCCAGCAGCTTATTGCAGGGGAACTACGAGCAGTACTTC. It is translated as CASSLLQGNYEQYF. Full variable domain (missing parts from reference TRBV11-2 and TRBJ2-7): EAGVAQSPRYKIIEKRQSVAFWCNPISGHATLYWYQQILGQGPKLLIQFQNNGVVDDSQLPKDRFSAERLKGVDSTLKIQPAKLEDSAVYLCASSLLQGNYEQYFGPGTRLTVT.

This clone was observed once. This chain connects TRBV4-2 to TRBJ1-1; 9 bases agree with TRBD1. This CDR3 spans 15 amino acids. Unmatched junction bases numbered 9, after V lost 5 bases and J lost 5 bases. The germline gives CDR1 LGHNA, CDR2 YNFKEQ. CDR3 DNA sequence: TGTGCCAGCAGCTCATACAGGGGGCTCGGGACTGAAGCTTTCTTT. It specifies CASSSYRGLGTEAFF.

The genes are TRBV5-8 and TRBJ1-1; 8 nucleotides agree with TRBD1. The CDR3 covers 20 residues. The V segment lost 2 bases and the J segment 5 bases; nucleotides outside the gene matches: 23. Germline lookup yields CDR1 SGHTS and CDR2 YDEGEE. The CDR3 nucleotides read TGTGCCAGCAGCTTTTCGTGGGCCTTATTCGCCGACAGGGGTGGGACTGAAGCTTTCTTT. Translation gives CASSFSWALFADRGGTEAFF.

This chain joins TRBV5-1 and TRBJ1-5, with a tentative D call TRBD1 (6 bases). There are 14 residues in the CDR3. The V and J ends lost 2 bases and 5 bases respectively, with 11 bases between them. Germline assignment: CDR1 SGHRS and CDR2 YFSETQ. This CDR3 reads CASSLSGGDQPQHF. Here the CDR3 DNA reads TGCGCCAGCAGCTTATCCGGGGGCGATCAGCCCCAGCATTTT.